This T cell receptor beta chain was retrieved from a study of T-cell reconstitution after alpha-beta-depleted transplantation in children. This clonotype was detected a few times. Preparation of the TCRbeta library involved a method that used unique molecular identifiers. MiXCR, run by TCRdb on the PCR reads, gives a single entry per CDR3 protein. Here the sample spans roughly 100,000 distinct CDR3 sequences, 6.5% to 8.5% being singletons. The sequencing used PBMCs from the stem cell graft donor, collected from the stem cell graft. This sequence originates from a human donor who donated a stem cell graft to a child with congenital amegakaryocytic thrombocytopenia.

CDR3 amino acids: CSARGSGFSYNEQFF. The CDR3 bases are TGCAGTGCTAGGGGGAGCGGGTTTTCCTACAATGAGCAGTTCTTC. The chain carries TRBV20-1 and TRBJ2-1; a weak D match, TRBD2 (6 bases). This CDR3 has 15 residues. Trimming pared 3 bases from V and 1 base from J, leaving 13 bases between. Per germline, CDR1 DFQATT and CDR2 SNEGSKA (reference sequence).